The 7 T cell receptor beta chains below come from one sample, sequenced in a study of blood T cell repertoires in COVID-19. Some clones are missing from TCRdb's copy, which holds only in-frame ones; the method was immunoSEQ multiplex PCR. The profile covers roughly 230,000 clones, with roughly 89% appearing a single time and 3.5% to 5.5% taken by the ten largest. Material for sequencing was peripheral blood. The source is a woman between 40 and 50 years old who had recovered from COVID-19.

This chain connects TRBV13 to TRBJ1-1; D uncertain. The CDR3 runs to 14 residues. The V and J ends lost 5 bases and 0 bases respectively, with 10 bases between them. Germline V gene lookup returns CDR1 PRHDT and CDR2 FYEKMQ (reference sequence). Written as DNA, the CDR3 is TGTGCCAGCAGCCCCTCTGCGATGAACACTGAAGCTTTCTTT. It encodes CASSPSAMNTEAFF.

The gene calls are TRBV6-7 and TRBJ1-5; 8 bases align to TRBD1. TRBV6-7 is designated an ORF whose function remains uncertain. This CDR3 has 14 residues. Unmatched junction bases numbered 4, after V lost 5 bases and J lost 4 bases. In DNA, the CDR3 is TGTGCCAGCAGTCGACAGGGGCCGAATCAGCCCCAGCATTTT. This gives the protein CASSRQGPNQPQHF.

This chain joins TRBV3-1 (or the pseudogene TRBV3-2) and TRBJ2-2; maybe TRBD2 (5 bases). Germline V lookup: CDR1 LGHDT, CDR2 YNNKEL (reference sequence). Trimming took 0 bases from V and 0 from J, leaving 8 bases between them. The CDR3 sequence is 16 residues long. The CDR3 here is CASSQDVAPNTGELFF. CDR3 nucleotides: TGTGCCAGCAGCCAAGATGTAGCGCCGAACACCGGGGAGCTGTTTTTT.

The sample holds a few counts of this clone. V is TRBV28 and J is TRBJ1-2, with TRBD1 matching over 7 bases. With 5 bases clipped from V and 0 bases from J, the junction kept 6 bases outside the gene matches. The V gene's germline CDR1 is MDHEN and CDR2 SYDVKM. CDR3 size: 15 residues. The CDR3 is CASSLQGRTNYGYTF. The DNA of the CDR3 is TGTGCCAGCAGTCTACAGGGGAGGACTAACTATGGCTACACCTTC.

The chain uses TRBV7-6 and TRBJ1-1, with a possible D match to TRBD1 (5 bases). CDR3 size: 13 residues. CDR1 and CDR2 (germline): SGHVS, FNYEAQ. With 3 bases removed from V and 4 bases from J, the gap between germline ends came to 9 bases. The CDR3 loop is CASSLRGGTEAFF. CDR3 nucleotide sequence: TGTGCCAGCAGCTTGCGGGGGGGCACTGAAGCTTTCTTT.

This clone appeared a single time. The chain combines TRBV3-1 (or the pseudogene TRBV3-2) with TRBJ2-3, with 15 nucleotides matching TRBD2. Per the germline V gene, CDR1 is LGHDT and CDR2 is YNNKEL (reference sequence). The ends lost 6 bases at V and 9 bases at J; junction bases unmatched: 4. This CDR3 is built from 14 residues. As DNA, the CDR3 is TGTGCCAGCAGTCCCGGACTAGCGGGGGGGACGCAGTATTTT. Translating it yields CASSPGLAGGTQYF.

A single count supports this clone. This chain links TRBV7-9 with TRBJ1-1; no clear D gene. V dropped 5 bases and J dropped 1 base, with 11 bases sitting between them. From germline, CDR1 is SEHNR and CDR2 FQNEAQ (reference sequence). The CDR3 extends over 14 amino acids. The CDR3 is CASSRSETNTEAFF. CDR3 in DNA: TGTGCCAGCAGCCGAAGCGAAACGAACACTGAAGCTTTCTTT.